This T cell receptor beta chain was retrieved from a study of shared clonotypes between healthy human individuals. The study, taken as a whole, reports: It was observed that 5% to 6% of naive CD4 clonotypes were shared across a handful of donors.

The method was immunoSEQ multiplex PCR; TCRdb's version includes in-frame clones alone and lacks a portion of them. The sample yields some 790,000 clones, just under 75% seen once. This clone was picked up many times. Antigen specificity is unknown. V was shortened by 1 base and J by 1 base, with 7 bases between the two germline ends. CDR1 is MDHEN, CDR2 SYDVKM, per germline. The CDR3 is 14 amino acids. The sample consisted of memory CD4+ T cells sorted from blood. Stated subset: CD45RA-negative fraction. This chain links TRBV28 with TRBJ1-1; a weak D match, TRBD1 (5 bases). The sequence derives from a woman in her twenties or thirties in good health. The CDR3 is CASSLFQGNTEAFF. CDR3 bases: TGTGCCAGCAGTTTATTTCAGGGGAACACTGAAGCTTTCTTT.